This passage covers 19 T cell receptor beta chains from one sample sequenced in a study of T cell responses to AZD1222 COVID-19 vaccine. Clones were sequenced by immunoSEQ multiplex PCR, and TCRdb holds only the in-frame ones, with some missing. In the table there are some 150,000 clones, 85% to 95% of which are singletons. The material was peripheral blood, obtained on day 0 of AZD1222 vaccination. The receptors derive from an adult in good health.

The chain carries TRBV29-1 and TRBJ2-7; TRBD1 is a possible D gene (5 bases). Per germline, CDR1 SQVTM and CDR2 ANQGSEA. The CDR3 contains 13 residues. Trimming left V 4 bases short and J 3 bases short, with 13 bases between. The CDR3 DNA follows: TGCAGCGTTGCAGGGTGGGGAAACTACGAGCAGTACTTC. This codes for CSVAGWGNYEQYF.

The chain carries TRBV7-6 and TRBJ1-2; 7 bases are shared with TRBD1. Germline-derived CDR1 and CDR2 are SGHVS and FNYEAQ. The CDR3 length is 15 residues. The V gene end was trimmed by 5 bases and the J gene end by 0 bases; junction bases not matched to a gene: 6. The CDR3 protein is CASSPDRVANYGYTF. CDR3 nucleotides: TGTGCCAGCAGCCCCGACAGGGTTGCTAACTATGGCTACACCTTC.

The rearrangement links TRBV5-5 to TRBJ1-3, with 7 nucleotides matching TRBD1. Germline V gene lookup returns CDR1 SGHKS and CDR2 YYEKEE (reference sequence). Trimming at V came to 0 bases and at J to 4 bases, leaving 4 bases not matched to a gene. The length of the CDR3 is 15 residues. The CDR3 bases are TGTGCCAGCAGCTTGGAGGGGGCAGAGGGAAACACCATATATTTT. This gives the protein CASSLEGAEGNTIYF.

V usage is TRBV5-8 and J usage is TRBJ1-5; D gene unclear. V gave up 1 base and J gave up 4 bases, with 6 bases separating them. Germline V gene lookup returns CDR1 SGHTS and CDR2 YDEGEE. The CDR3 length is 13 residues. DNA of the CDR3: TGTGCCAGCAGCTTGTCGGGTAATCAGCCCCAGCATTTT. Amino acid sequence: CASSLSGNQPQHF.

The V call is TRBV7-6, the J call TRBJ2-3; D ambiguous. The V end was cut by 5 bases, the J end by 6 bases, with 18 bases between. Germline CDR1 reads SGHVS; CDR2 reads FNYEAQ. The CDR3 has 15 residues. For the CDR3, the DNA is TGTGCCAGCAGCACGGACCCTCTAGGGCTGGATACGCAGTATTTT. This gives the protein CASSTDPLGLDTQYF.

The chain employs TRBV5-8 and TRBJ2-7; TRBD2 might be the D (6 bases). The CDR3 consists of 16 residues. V was trimmed by 4 bases and J by 0 bases, leaving 17 bases between them. The germline V gene has CDR1 SGHTS and CDR2 YDEGEE. CDR3 sequence (DNA): TGTGCCAGCAGCAGGGCGGGACGGATTATCTCCTACGAGCAGTACTTC. It specifies CASSRAGRIISYEQYF.

This chain connects TRBV4-1 to TRBJ2-5; 7 bases agree with TRBD1. Trimming took 0 bases from V and 7 from J; bases not matched to a gene: 8. CDR3 size: 15 residues. CDR1 and CDR2 from the germline V gene are MGHRA and YSYEKL. CDR3 in DNA: TGCGCCAGCAGCCAAGATAGGGGGCTGATGAGGACCCAGTACTTC. Translated: CASSQDRGLMRTQYF.

The chain has TRBV5-5 and TRBJ1-5; D is possibly TRBD1 (5 bases). Trimming shortened V by 4 bases and J by 9 bases, and 17 bases separated the two germline ends. Germline V CDR1 and CDR2: SGHKS, YYEKEE (reference sequence). The CDR3 spans 14 residues. DNA for the CDR3: TGTGCCAGCAGCCCCCGGGCGGGGCTGGGGCCCCAGCATTTT. It codes for CASSPRAGLGPQHF.

A word on this clone: Different DNA sequences within this sample yield the same CDR3. The rearrangement joins TRBV5-6 to TRBJ1-3; 8 nucleotides agree with TRBD1. Germline V gene lookup returns CDR1 SGHDT and CDR2 YYEEEE. This CDR3 contains 15 residues. The V segment lost 0 bases and the J segment 3 bases; nucleotides outside the gene matches: 2. The CDR3 bases are TGTGCCAGCAGCTTGGGACAGGGGTATGGAAACACCATATATTTT. Protein product: CASSLGQGYGNTIYF.

In its sample, this clone was seen once. The chain joins TRBV10-1 to TRBJ2-5; TRBD2 matches at 9 bases. Trimming cost V 8 bases and J 4 bases; bases outside gene matches: 5. Germline V lookup: CDR1 WNHNN, CDR2 SYGVQD (reference sequence). The CDR3 is made up of 13 amino acids. The CDR3 protein is CASLGLATETQYF. Written as DNA, the CDR3 is TGCGCCAGCCTTGGACTAGCGACAGAGACCCAGTACTTC.

This chain joins TRBV6-5 and TRBJ1-3, with TRBD1 as a possible D gene (6 bases). CDR3 length: 14 residues. V was cut by 6 bases and J by 3 bases, with 12 bases left in between. CDR1 is MNHEY, CDR2 SVGAGI, per germline. DNA of the CDR3: TGTGCCAGCAGCAACAGGGTGGGTGGAAACACCATATATTTT. Translated: CASSNRVGGNTIYF.

The chain carries TRBV28 and TRBJ1-3; tentative D call: TRBD1 (5 bases). V lost 6 bases, J lost 4 bases, and 13 bases lay in between. Germline CDR1 and CDR2: MDHEN and SYDVKM. The CDR3 is 14 amino acids. The CDR3 nucleotides read TGTGCCAGCAGCCGGGGGACCGTCGGAAACACCATATATTTT. Protein sequence: CASSRGTVGNTIYF.

This chain links TRBV11-2 with TRBJ2-7; 7 bases map to TRBD1. V lost 4 bases to trimming and J lost 5 bases; unmatched junction nucleotides: 14. Germline CDR1 reads SGHAT; CDR2 reads FQNNGV. This CDR3 has 16 amino acids. The CDR3 spells CASSSNRGVGFHEQYF. The CDR3 DNA reads as TGTGCCAGCAGCTCAAACAGGGGAGTGGGGTTCCACGAGCAGTACTTC.

The chain combines TRBV3-1 (or the pseudogene TRBV3-2) with TRBJ2-7; 9 bases are shared with TRBD1. The CDR3 spans 15 residues. CDR1 is LGHDT, CDR2 YNNKEL, per germline (reference sequence). The V segment lost 5 bases and the J segment 5 bases; nucleotides outside the gene matches: 10. The DNA of the CDR3 is TGTGCCAGCAGCTCGAGGGGGGACAGGGTTCACGAGCAGTACTTC. It encodes CASSSRGDRVHEQYF.

The J gene is TRBJ2-2, the V gene TRBV10-2; D is tentatively TRBD1 or TRBD2 (6 bases each). The ends were cut back, 5 bases at V and 3 bases at J, with 13 bases in the middle. There are 15 residues in the CDR3. The germline V gene has CDR1 WSHSY and CDR2 SAAADI. CDR3 protein: CASSLFGGDTGELFF. The CDR3 nucleotides are TGCGCCAGCAGTCTTTTCGGGGGCGACACCGGGGAGCTGTTTTTT.

The CDR3 region has the DNA TGTGCCAGGGCAGGTAGCTCGCGGGATACGCAGTATTTT. Residues: CARAGSSRDTQYF. This chain joins TRBV2 and TRBJ2-3; D is undetermined. CDR3 length: 13 amino acids. The V end lost 9 bases, the J end lost 6 bases, and 16 bases lay between the germline ends. Germline-derived CDR1 and CDR2 are SNHLY and FYNNEI.

The chain is built from TRBV29-1 and TRBJ1-5; the D is unclear. The CDR3 has 18 residues. CDR1 and CDR2 from the germline V gene are SQVTM and ANQGSEA. Trimming took 2 bases from V and 9 from J, leaving 29 bases between them. The CDR3 DNA follows: TGCAGCGTTGAATCGGATATCTATCCACAAACAATATCAGGGCCCCAGCATTTT. This gives the protein CSVESDIYPQTISGPQHF.

The rearrangement joins TRBV6-1 to TRBJ2-3; 9 bases fit TRBD1. Germline CDR1 reads MNHNS; CDR2 reads SASEGT. After removal of 4 bases from V and 0 bases from J, the junction contained 8 bases not matched to a gene. There are 17 residues in the CDR3. For the CDR3, the DNA is TGTGCCAGCAGTGCGGACCTAGGGACAGGGAGCACAGATACGCAGTATTTT. This sequence encodes CASSADLGTGSTDTQYF.

The chain combines TRBV7-9 with TRBJ1-3, with 8 bases identical to TRBD1. V lost 6 bases and J lost 5; bases outside the gene matches: 9. This CDR3 region has 15 residues. Germline V gives CDR1 SEHNR, CDR2 FQNEAQ (reference sequence). CDR3 in DNA: TGTGCCAGCAGTCCAGGACAGGGAGTCCGAAACACCATATATTTT. Protein product: CASSPGQGVRNTIYF.